The 15 T cell receptor beta chains below come from one sample, sequenced in a study of T cell responses to AZD1222 COVID-19 vaccine (dated by TCRdb to about 2021). Preparation of the library involved the immunoSEQ multiplex PCR assay. As stored in TCRdb, this immuneACCESS dataset retains in-frame rearrangements with V and J assigned. A fraction of the clones does not appear; measured against another copy, unresolved V genes explain less than half of the discrepancy, and the remainder lacks a known reason. Here the sample has 98,000 or so clones; 93% occur a single time. The ten largest account for 4% to 5.5% of the sample. The sample's time point label, decoded: baseline before first vaccination. Sequenced here: peripheral blood, sampled on day 0 of AZD1222 vaccination. All receptors derive from an adult in good health.

The chain couples TRBV2 to TRBJ1-4, with no clear D. The CDR3 consists of 13 residues. V was clipped by 6 bases and J by 6 bases, with 11 bases between them. Germline assignment: CDR1 SNHLY and CDR2 FYNNEI. The CDR3 region is CASSLQRDEKLFF. The CDR3 DNA is TGTGCCAGCAGCCTCCAGAGGGATGAAAAACTGTTTTTT.

The rearrangement links TRBV5-1 to TRBJ2-2; D ambiguous. Trimming stripped 4 bases from V and 0 bases from J, with 13 bases between. Germline assignment: CDR1 SGHRS and CDR2 YFSETQ. The CDR3 runs to 16 residues. The CDR3 DNA follows: TGCGCCAGCAGCCTCCGGCCGCGAGCGAACACCGGGGAGCTGTTTTTT. It translates to CASSLRPRANTGELFF.

This rearrangement joins TRBV5-1 to TRBJ2-7; 7 bases match TRBD2. The CDR3 is 15 residues long. The V gene's germline CDR1 is SGHRS and CDR2 YFSETQ. V gave up 0 bases and J gave up 2 bases; unmatched junction bases: 5. DNA for the CDR3: TGCGCCAGCAGCTTGGTCCCTAGCGGCACCTACGAGCAGTACTTC. Translated: CASSLVPSGTYEQYF.

The chain uses TRBV2 and TRBJ2-1; D is ambiguous. Per the germline V gene, CDR1 is SNHLY and CDR2 is FYNNEI. CDR3 length: 12 amino acids. Trimming took 6 bases from V and 6 from J, leaving 9 bases between them. In DNA, the CDR3 is TGTGCCAGCAGGCCTACCGGCAATGAGCAGTTCTTC. Encoded protein: CASRPTGNEQFF.

The gene calls are TRBV6-6 and TRBJ1-4, with 9 bases identical to TRBD1. Germline CDR1 MNHNY, CDR2 SVGAGI (reference sequence). The CDR3 consists of 15 residues. Unmatched junction bases numbered 7, after V lost 5 bases and J lost 6 bases. CDR3 bases: TGTGCCAGCAGTCGTCCCGACAGGGGGGATGAAAAACTGTTTTTT. Protein sequence: CASSRPDRGDEKLFF.

This chain links TRBV3-1 (or the pseudogene TRBV3-2) with TRBJ2-2; D is ambiguous. The V end lost 3 bases, the J end lost 3 bases, and 8 bases lay between the germline ends. Germline values: CDR1 LGHDT, CDR2 YNNKEL (reference sequence). This CDR3 comprises 14 residues. In DNA form, the CDR3 reads TGTGCCAGCAGCCATTCTGGGTACACCGGGGAGCTGTTTTTT. As protein: CASSHSGYTGELFF.

The rearrangement uses TRBV24-1 and TRBJ2-1; 14 bases map to TRBD2. The junction had 7 bases not matched to a gene; V was cut back by 0 bases and J by 7 bases. The CDR3 is 18 residues long. Germline V gene sequence: CDR1 KGHDR, CDR2 SFDVKD. The DNA of the CDR3 is TGTGCCACCAGTGATTTGCCGGGACTAGCGGGAGCTAAAAATGAGCAGTTCTTC. Its protein is CATSDLPGLAGAKNEQFF.

This chain uses TRBV7-9 with TRBJ1-4; TRBD1 matches 7 bases. CDR1 is SEHNR and CDR2 is FQNEAQ in the germline V gene (reference sequence). With 5 bases clipped from V and 4 bases from J, the junction kept 7 bases outside the gene matches. This CDR3 region has 15 residues. The CDR3 here is CASSPQGEGNEKLFF. For the CDR3, the DNA is TGTGCCAGCAGCCCCCAGGGGGAGGGTAATGAAAAACTGTTTTTT.

The CDR3 reads CASSPGTGDTEAFF. CDR3 nucleotide sequence: TGTGCCAGCTCACCCGGGACAGGGGACACTGAAGCTTTCTTT. V is TRBV18 and J is TRBJ1-1; 10 bases are a match to TRBD1. This CDR3 is 14 amino acids long. J lost 3 bases, V lost 3 bases, and 1 base had no gene match. The V gene's germline CDR1 is KGHSH and CDR2 LQKENI.

A note on this clone: The junction shows a germline mismatch at one end, possibly a read error. This chain links TRBV7-7 with TRBJ1-1, with a possible D match to TRBD1 (5 bases). The CDR3 runs 15 residues. Germline V lookup: CDR1 SSHAT, CDR2 FNYEAQ (reference sequence). The CDR3 sequence is CASSPIGHLNTEAFF. The CDR3 region has the DNA TGTGCTAGCAGCCCCATAGGACATTTGAACACTGAAGCTTTCTTT.

As DNA, the CDR3 is TGTGCCAGCAAGGAGGGAATCAAGCCCCAGCATTTT. As protein: CASKEGIKPQHF. The rearrangement uses TRBV6-5 and TRBJ1-5; D not certain. Germline lookup yields CDR1 MNHEY and CDR2 SVGAGI. This CDR3 spans 12 amino acids. Between the trimmed V and J ends, which lost 7 bases and 8 bases, there was a span of 12 bases.

The chain recombines TRBV18 with TRBJ1-2; D perhaps matches TRBD1 (5 bases). The V gene lost 6 bases and the J gene lost 8 bases, with 22 bases spanning the gap. This CDR3 contains 15 residues. CDR1 and CDR2 from the germline V gene are KGHSH and LQKENI. The CDR3 is CASSPVPESSGGYTF. The CDR3 region has the DNA TGTGCCAGCTCTCCGGTCCCAGAATCCTCAGGGGGCTACACCTTC.

The rearrangement links TRBV7-9 to TRBJ1-2; 7 bases agree with TRBD1. J lost 8 bases, V lost 5 bases, and 17 bases had no gene match. The germline gives CDR1 SEHNR, CDR2 FQNEAQ (reference sequence). This CDR3 region has 16 residues. CDR3 loop: CASSPVERDSPRGYTF. The CDR3 nucleotides are TGTGCCAGCAGCCCAGTTGAACGGGACAGTCCTCGCGGCTACACCTTC.

This chain uses TRBV12-3 or TRBV12-4 with TRBJ2-3, with D perhaps TRBD1 or TRBD2 (5 bases each). The CDR3 covers 12 residues. Trimming shortened V by 6 bases and J by 10 bases, and 14 bases separated the two germline ends. The CDR3 loop reads CASSMTRDPQYF. The CDR3 DNA reads TGTGCCAGCAGCATGACCAGGGACCCGCAGTATTTT.

The genes are TRBV7-9 and TRBJ1-4; TRBD1 aligns across 7 bases. V gave up 5 bases and J gave up 4 bases; unmatched junction bases: 10. Germline CDR1 reads SEHNR; CDR2 reads FQNEAQ (reference sequence). The CDR3 extends over 16 amino acids. Written as DNA, the CDR3 is TGTGCCAGCAGCGAAAGAGGGGGCCGGGATAATGAAAAACTGTTTTTT. Translating gives CASSERGGRDNEKLFF.